The 28 T cell receptor beta chains in this list originate from one sample, sequenced in a study of blood T cell repertoires in COVID-19. The assay was immunoSEQ multiplex PCR, and TCRdb's table has in-frame clones only and misses some. Of about 150,000 clones listed, roughly four fifths were seen once; the top ten hold 13% to 15%. Source material: peripheral blood. The receptors shown here come from a human donor with acute or convalescent COVID-19. The donor label of this sample is uncertain.

This chain links TRBV19 with TRBJ1-6; 7 bases align to TRBD1. The V gene end was trimmed by 5 bases and the J gene end by 8 bases; junction bases not matched to a gene: 9. The CDR3 length is 15 residues. CDR1 LNHDA and CDR2 SQIVND come from the germline V gene (reference sequence). This CDR3 is CASSVTGTRDSPLHF. For the CDR3, the DNA is TGTGCCAGTAGTGTGACAGGGACTAGGGATTCACCCCTCCACTTT.

The chain carries TRBV5-1 and TRBJ1-3, with 8 bases that match TRBD1. V shed 4 bases, J shed 7 bases, and the junction held 7 bases outside the gene matches. In germline, CDR1 is SGHRS, CDR2 YFSETQ. This CDR3 has 14 residues. The CDR3 sequence is CASSTDRAGNTIYF. DNA for the CDR3: TGCGCCAGCAGCACGGACAGGGCGGGGAACACCATATATTTT.

The chain uses TRBV30 and TRBJ2-1; D not certain. Germline V CDR1 and CDR2: GTSNPN, SVGIG (reference sequence). This CDR3 has 13 amino acids. Deletions cut 3 bases from V and 3 bases from J, with 9 bases between. The CDR3 here is CAWSPLFYNEQFF. CDR3 DNA sequence: TGTGCCTGGAGCCCACTATTCTACAATGAGCAGTTCTTC.

The V gene is TRBV7-2, the J gene TRBJ1-3; 7 nucleotides align to TRBD1. With V trimmed by 4 bases and J by 4 bases, 7 bases remained unmatched. This CDR3 comprises 15 residues. Germline lookup yields CDR1 SGHTA and CDR2 FQGNSA. CDR3 nucleotide sequence: TGTGCCAGCAGCTCAGAGACAGGGATAGGAAACACCATATATTTT. It codes for CASSSETGIGNTIYF.

The chain has TRBV19 and TRBJ1-1; D not resolved. The ends were cut back, 5 bases at V and 3 bases at J, with 10 bases in the middle. This CDR3 is 13 amino acids long. Germline V gene sequence: CDR1 LNHDA, CDR2 SQIVND (reference sequence). The CDR3 loop reads CASSFGLYTEAFF. In nucleotides, the CDR3 is TGTGCCAGTAGTTTCGGACTGTACACTGAAGCTTTCTTT.

The chain couples TRBV6-6 to TRBJ1-2, with TRBD1 matching 9 bases. The germline V gene has CDR1 MNHNY and CDR2 SVGAGI (reference sequence). After removal of 10 bases from V and 8 bases from J, the junction contained 8 bases not matched to a gene. The CDR3 totals 12 residues. In nucleotides, the CDR3 is TGTGCCACCAAAACAGGGGGCGGCGGCTACACCTTC. It encodes CATKTGGGGYTF.

The V gene is TRBV7-2, the J gene TRBJ1-6; no firm D call. The germline CDR1 and CDR2 sequences are SGHTA and FQGNSA. The CDR3 spans 15 residues. The V gene lost 0 bases and the J gene lost 6 bases, with 9 bases spanning the gap. The chain's CDR3 is CASSLAKAGNSPLHF. CDR3 nucleotide sequence: TGTGCCAGCAGCTTAGCGAAGGCGGGTAATTCACCCCTCCACTTT.

The genes are TRBV6-2 or TRBV6-3 and TRBJ1-5; the match to TRBD1 covers 7 bases. Germline assignment: CDR1 MNHEY and CDR2 SVGEGT. J was trimmed by 2 bases and V by 5 bases; bases with no gene match: 6. The CDR3 extends over 15 amino acids. The CDR3 DNA follows: TGTGCCAGCAGTCGACAGGGAGGAGGCAATCAGCCCCAGCATTTT. It specifies CASSRQGGGNQPQHF.

The chain is built from TRBV11-2 and TRBJ1-6; the D gene is possibly TRBD1 (5 bases). Per the germline V gene, CDR1 is SGHAT and CDR2 is FQNNGV. With 0 bases removed from V and 7 bases from J, the gap between germline ends came to 10 bases. The CDR3 contains 15 residues. CDR3 amino acids: CASSLEGLSNSPLHF. The CDR3 DNA is TGTGCCAGCAGCTTAGAGGGACTGTCAAATTCACCCCTCCACTTT.

CDR3 region: CASSYVPGTPNEQYF. CDR3 nucleotides: TGTGCCAGCAGTTATGTGCCGGGAACCCCTAACGAGCAGTACTTC. This chain connects TRBV6-5 to TRBJ2-7; a weak D match, TRBD2 (5 bases). The CDR3 contains 15 residues. Germline-derived CDR1 and CDR2 are MNHEY and SVGAGI. V was trimmed by 3 bases and J by 5 bases, leaving 17 bases between them.

V gene TRBV10-3 combines with J gene TRBJ2-3; TRBD2 agrees at 11 bases. CDR3 length equals 14 residues. Germline CDR1 and CDR2: ENHRY and SYGVKD. Germline trimming cut 11 bases from V and 0 bases from J; bases unmatched to any gene: 4. The CDR3 spells CAASGGSSTDTQYF. The CDR3, as DNA: TGTGCCGCTAGCGGGGGGTCGAGCACAGATACGCAGTATTTT.

The chain recombines TRBV29-1 with TRBJ1-1, with D hard to call. V lost 0 bases and J lost 11, with 16 bases in between. Germline lookup yields CDR1 SQVTM and CDR2 ANQGSEA. The CDR3 extends over 13 amino acids. The CDR3 DNA is TGCAGCGTTGAAGATGGGCAGAGGAGGTCGGCTTTCTTT. Translation gives CSVEDGQRRSAFF.

The chain couples TRBV7-2 to TRBJ2-7; 7 nucleotides line up with TRBD1. Germline V lookup: CDR1 SGHTA, CDR2 FQGNSA. The CDR3 covers 16 residues. J gave up 0 bases and V 4 bases, and 9 bases lay outside the gene matches. For the CDR3, the DNA is TGTGCCAGCAGCTCAGGGACAGTCATTTTCTCCTACGAGCAGTACTTC. It yields the protein CASSSGTVIFSYEQYF.

The chain links TRBV5-1 to TRBJ2-3; D gene ambiguous. The CDR3 covers 12 residues. Trimming pared 7 bases from V and 2 bases from J, leaving 8 bases between. Germline lookup yields CDR1 SGHRS and CDR2 YFSETQ. The CDR3 coding sequence is TGCGCCAGCGGTCAGGACACAGATACGCAGTATTTT. It specifies CASGQDTDTQYF.

The V and J genes are TRBV3-1 (or the pseudogene TRBV3-2) and TRBJ1-2, with TRBD1 matching over 9 bases. Germline CDR1 is LGHDT and CDR2 is YNNKEL (reference sequence). The CDR3 is 17 amino acids. Trimming cost V 1 base and J 5 bases; bases outside gene matches: 11. The CDR3 spells CASSQAGTGNLRYGYTF. CDR3 in DNA: TGTGCCAGCAGCCAAGCCGGGACAGGGAATTTGAGGTATGGCTACACCTTC.

This rearrangement joins TRBV10-3 to TRBJ2-2; 7 bases align to TRBD1. The ends lost 8 bases at V and 9 bases at J; junction bases unmatched: 18. Germline V gives CDR1 ENHRY, CDR2 SYGVKD. CDR3 length: 16 residues. CDR3 protein: CAIGDPDRRVDWELFF. CDR3 sequence (DNA): TGTGCCATCGGGGACCCGGACAGGCGAGTCGACTGGGAGCTGTTTTTT.

This chain uses TRBV2 with TRBJ1-4; D is uncertain. Germline assignment: CDR1 SNHLY and CDR2 FYNNEI. The CDR3 length is 13 residues. V was shortened by 7 bases and J by 4 bases, with 10 bases between the two germline ends. CDR3 nucleotides: TGTGCCAGCAAGAGGCAGTATAATGAAAAACTGTTTTTT. As protein: CASKRQYNEKLFF.

The chain links TRBV6-5 to TRBJ1-2, with D perhaps TRBD1 (6 bases). Germline loops: CDR1 MNHEY, CDR2 SVGAGI. This CDR3 is built from 14 residues. The V and J ends lost 6 bases and 7 bases respectively, with 18 bases between them. The CDR3 DNA is TGTGCCAGCAGCCCGACGGACAGAAGGGGTGGCTACACCTTC. Translated: CASSPTDRRGGYTF.

The chain couples TRBV18 to TRBJ2-7, with D tentatively TRBD1 (6 bases). This CDR3 is 18 amino acids long. V was cut by 5 bases and J by 0 bases, with 23 bases left in between. CDR1 KGHSH and CDR2 LQKENI come from the germline V gene. DNA of the CDR3: TGTGCCAGCTCATCGCAGTTTTCAGCAGGGGATAGCTCCTACGAGCAGTACTTC. Amino acids: CASSSQFSAGDSSYEQYF. The full variable domain, rest sourced from reference TRBV18 and TRBJ2-7, is NAGVMQNPRHLVRRRGQEARLRCSPMKGHSHVYWYRQLPEEGLKFMVYLQKENIIDESGMPKERFSAEFPKEGPSILRIQQVVRGDSAAYFCASSSQFSAGDSSYEQYFGPGTRLTVT.

The chain carries TRBV9 and TRBJ1-3, with a possible D match to TRBD1 (5 bases). The length of the CDR3 is 14 residues. V was cut by 3 bases and J by 0 bases, with 7 bases left in between. The V gene's germline CDR1 is SGDLS and CDR2 YYNGEE. The CDR3 region has the DNA TGTGCCAGCAGCGACAGGAGCTCTGGAAACACCATATATTTT. It yields the protein CASSDRSSGNTIYF.

The genes are TRBV5-6 and TRBJ2-7; a possible D gene is TRBD2 (6 bases). This CDR3 contains 12 residues. The V end was cut by 4 bases, the J end by 2 bases, with 7 bases between. CDR1 SGHDT and CDR2 YYEEEE come from the germline V gene. The CDR3 sequence: CASSRGTYEQYF. As DNA, the CDR3 is TGTGCCAGCAGCCGGGGGACCTACGAGCAGTACTTC.

This chain connects TRBV5-1 to TRBJ2-3; 11 bases align to TRBD2. The junction had 11 bases not matched to a gene; V was cut back by 8 bases and J by 0 bases. The germline gives CDR1 SGHRS, CDR2 YFSETQ. CDR3 length equals 17 residues. The CDR3 is CASTWGRLAGSTDTQYF. CDR3 nucleotide sequence: TGCGCCAGTACATGGGGGCGACTAGCGGGGAGCACAGATACGCAGTATTTT. Full variable domain (rest looked up from reference TRBV5-1 and TRBJ2-3): KAGVTQTPRYLIKTRGQQVTLSCSPISGHRSVSWYQQTPGQGLQFLFEYFSETQRNKGNFPGRFSGRQFSNSRSEMNVSTLELGDSALYLCASTWGRLAGSTDTQYFGPGTRLTVL.

Only a few counts were recorded for this clone. The CDR3 sequence: CASSWDSSSGNTIYF. The CDR3 coding sequence is TGTGCCAGCAGCTGGGACAGTTCCTCTGGAAACACCATATATTTT. The chain joins TRBV7-2 to TRBJ1-3; 7 nucleotides match TRBD1. The CDR3 spans 15 residues. V was pared by 4 bases and J by 0 bases, with 3 bases of the junction left unmatched. Germline V gene sequence: CDR1 SGHTA, CDR2 FQGNSA.

The chain uses TRBV9 and TRBJ2-7; TRBD1 matches at 10 bases. V gave up 3 bases and J gave up 1 base; unmatched junction bases: 10. The CDR3 has 17 amino acids. From germline, CDR1 is SGDLS and CDR2 YYNGEE. The CDR3 protein is CASSERDRGIDSYEQYF. As DNA, the CDR3 is TGTGCCAGCAGCGAGCGGGACAGGGGAATCGATTCCTACGAGCAGTACTTC.

This chain connects TRBV30 to TRBJ1-6, with 8 positions matching TRBD1. The CDR3 is made up of 14 amino acids. Germline lookup yields CDR1 GTSNPN and CDR2 SVGIG (reference sequence). V dropped 5 bases and J dropped 9; count of bases not matched to a gene: 9. CDR3: CAWEPGQGASPLHF. The CDR3 nucleotides read TGTGCCTGGGAACCCGGGCAGGGGGCTTCACCCCTCCACTTT.

The J gene is TRBJ1-2, the V gene TRBV7-2; 8 nucleotides line up with TRBD1. This CDR3 has 16 amino acids. J was trimmed by 7 bases and V by 0 bases; bases with no gene match: 10. The germline gives CDR1 SGHTA, CDR2 FQGNSA. CDR3 sequence reads: CASSLAGQGREGGYTF. For the CDR3, the DNA is TGTGCCAGCAGCTTAGCCGGACAGGGAAGAGAGGGTGGCTACACCTTC.

The CDR3 region is CASSPGQGGSFGQISPLHF. Here the CDR3 DNA reads TGTGCCAGTAGTCCCGGACAGGGAGGGAGTTTCGGGCAGATTTCACCCCTCCACTTT. This rearrangement joins TRBV19 to TRBJ1-6, with 8 bases aligning to TRBD1. Germline-derived CDR1 and CDR2 are LNHDA and SQIVND (reference sequence). The CDR3 contains 19 residues. V was clipped by 5 bases and J by 9 bases; unmatched bases: 21.

The chain links TRBV7-2 to TRBJ1-2; tentative D call: TRBD1 (5 bases). The V gene lost 1 base and the J gene lost 0 bases, with 18 bases spanning the gap. This CDR3 is built from 18 residues. The germline V gene has CDR1 SGHTA and CDR2 FQGNSA. Here the CDR3 DNA reads TGTGCCAGCAGCTTAGGACGGGCAGGGCTCATTCCTAACTATGGCTACACCTTC. Amino acid sequence: CASSLGRAGLIPNYGYTF.